The present TCR beta chain was sequenced within a study of cytotoxic CD8 clonotypes in ibrutinib-treated CLL. CDR1 SGHNT and CDR2 YYREEE come from the germline V gene (reference sequence). V gave up 3 bases and J gave up 1 base, with 10 bases separating them. This CDR3 is 15 amino acids long. Sequencing used immunoSEQ multiplex PCR; TCRdb keeps in-frame clones, though not all of them. The table lists around 50,000 clones, 57% of them singletons. This clone was observed a single time. The sequence was collected from a human donor with chronic lymphocytic leukemia. This specimen consisted of PBMCs, obtained after 24 months of ibrutinib treatment. The J gene is TRBJ1-4, the V gene TRBV5-4; D unresolved. The CDR3 reads CASSSAGGTNEKLFF. The CDR3 DNA follows: TGTGCCAGCAGCTCGGCGGGCGGAACTAATGAAAAACTGTTTTTT.